The 31 T cell receptor beta chains below were found in one sample sequenced in a study of blood T cell repertoires in COVID-19. Some clones are missing from TCRdb's copy, which holds only in-frame ones; the method was immunoSEQ multiplex PCR. The repertoire holds about 150,000 clones, with roughly 84% as singletons. The sample was PBMCs or T cells enriched from blood (not recorded which). The origin of the receptors is a man aged 70-80 years who had been exposed to COVID-19.

The chain recombines TRBV12-3 or TRBV12-4 with TRBJ2-7, with 10 bases aligning to TRBD2. Trimming took 7 bases from V and 9 from J; bases not matched to a gene: 9. This CDR3 comprises 13 residues. CDR3 residues: CASILAGATRQYF. In DNA, the CDR3 is TGTGCCAGCATCCTAGCGGGGGCCACTCGGCAGTACTTC.

The V gene is TRBV19, the J gene TRBJ2-4; 7 bases map to TRBD1. The CDR3 contains 14 residues. Trimming cost V 6 bases and J 7 bases; bases outside gene matches: 9. Germline V gene data show CDR1 as LNHDA and CDR2 as SQIVND (reference sequence). The CDR3 is CASSQTGTGNIQYF. The CDR3 coding sequence is TGTGCCAGTAGCCAGACAGGGACCGGGAACATTCAGTACTTC.

The chain recombines TRBV5-8 with TRBJ1-1, with 11 bases lining up with TRBD1. The V segment lost 4 bases and the J segment 3 bases; nucleotides outside the gene matches: 14. The germline gives CDR1 SGHTS, CDR2 YDEGEE. The CDR3 consists of 18 residues. The DNA of the CDR3 is TGTGCCAGCAGCCCAATACCTGGGACAGGGGGGAGAGACACTGAAGCTTTCTTT. The encoded protein is CASSPIPGTGGRDTEAFF.

The V and J genes are TRBV19 and TRBJ2-3; TRBD2 agrees at 15 bases. The CDR3 extends over 18 amino acids. Germline values: CDR1 LNHDA, CDR2 SQIVND (reference sequence). The ends lost 5 bases at V and 0 bases at J; junction bases unmatched: 6. The CDR3 is CASSPGLAGGLSTDTQYF. The DNA of the CDR3 is TGTGCCAGTAGTCCGGGACTAGCGGGGGGCCTTAGCACAGATACGCAGTATTTT.

The chain recombines TRBV6-2 or TRBV6-3 with TRBJ2-2; 12 nucleotides align to TRBD2. The J segment lost 1 base and the V segment lost 4 bases, leaving 10 bases of the junction unmatched. This CDR3 is built from 19 residues. Germline V gene data show CDR1 as MNHEY and CDR2 as SVGEGT. CDR3 coding DNA: TGTGCCAGCAGTTTTGGACTAGCGGGATATGTGAGGAACACCGGGGAGCTGTTTTTT. The encoded protein is CASSFGLAGYVRNTGELFF.

This chain joins TRBV6-4 and TRBJ2-3, with 7 bases matching TRBD2. The CDR3 consists of 17 residues. The V gene end was trimmed by 3 bases and the J gene end by 2 bases; junction bases not matched to a gene: 11. Germline values: CDR1 MRHNA, CDR2 SNTAGT. The chain's CDR3 is CASSEFPLARTTDTQYF. DNA for the CDR3: TGTGCCAGCAGTGAATTTCCACTAGCGAGAACCACAGATACGCAGTATTTT.

The chain combines TRBV27 with TRBJ1-5; a weak D match, TRBD1 (6 bases). The germline V and J ends were trimmed by 5 bases and 1 base, with 24 bases remaining between them. This CDR3 is 19 amino acids long. The germline V gene has CDR1 MNHEY and CDR2 SMNVEV (reference sequence). The CDR3 is CASSTSPHTWQGSNQPQHF. In nucleotides, the CDR3 is TGTGCCAGCAGTACTTCCCCCCACACCTGGCAGGGGAGCAATCAGCCCCAGCATTTT.

The chain links TRBV3-1 (or the pseudogene TRBV3-2) to TRBJ2-7, with 8 bases fitting TRBD1. CDR1 and CDR2 from the germline V gene are LGHDT and YNNKEL (reference sequence). V shed 4 bases and J 2 bases; nucleotides not matched to a gene: 16. The CDR3 is 18 residues long. The CDR3 region has the DNA TGTGCCAGCAGCCCACCCCTGAAGGACAGGGATGAACCCTACGAGCAGTACTTC. Protein product: CASSPPLKDRDEPYEQYF.

The chain carries TRBV28 and TRBJ1-5; D is unresolved. The CDR3 runs 15 residues. Trimming cost V 3 bases and J 1 base, with 10 bases left between them. CDR1 is MDHEN, CDR2 SYDVKM, per germline. The CDR3 spells CASSLFIASNQPQHF. The CDR3 DNA is TGTGCCAGCAGTTTGTTTATAGCGAGCAATCAGCCCCAGCATTTT.

This chain links TRBV9 with TRBJ1-1, with D maybe TRBD1 (6 bases). CDR3 length equals 14 residues. The germline V gene encodes CDR1 SGDLS and CDR2 YYNGEE. V shed 0 bases and J shed 3 bases, with 9 bases lying between them. The CDR3 DNA sequence: TGTGCCAGCAGCGTAGATCAGGGGCACACTGAAGCTTTCTTT. Translating gives CASSVDQGHTEAFF.

The CDR3 DNA reads TGTGCCAGCAGCCGAGAGCGGGACAACTCCTACGAGCAGTACTTC. Amino acids: CASSRERDNSYEQYF. The V and J genes are TRBV11-1 and TRBJ2-7; D is perhaps TRBD2 (7 bases). The V and J ends lost 5 bases and 0 bases respectively, with 14 bases between them. The CDR3 totals 15 residues. The germline gives CDR1 SGHAT, CDR2 FQDESV (reference sequence).

This clone was counted a few times. The chain is built from TRBV5-4 and TRBJ2-1; TRBD2 aligns across 9 bases. CDR1 and CDR2 from the germline V gene are SGHNT and YYREEE (reference sequence). CDR3 size: 18 residues. V was clipped by 6 bases and J by 0 bases; unmatched bases: 13. CDR3 sequence reads: CASNIAGEMISSYNEQFF. In DNA, the CDR3 is TGTGCCAGCAACATAGCGGGAGAGATGATTAGCTCCTACAATGAGCAGTTCTTC. Filled out from reference TRBV5-4 and TRBJ2-1, the complete variable domain reads ETGVTQSPTHLIKTRGQQVTLRCSSQSGHNTVSWYQQALGQGPQFIFQYYREEENGRGNFPPRFSGLQFPNYSSELNVNALELDDSALYLCASNIAGEMISSYNEQFFGPGTRLTVL.

The genes are TRBV11-2 and TRBJ2-7; the D is unclear. V was cut by 5 bases and J by 6 bases, with 14 bases left in between. CDR3 size: 13 residues. Germline values: CDR1 SGHAT, CDR2 FQNNGV. As DNA, the CDR3 is TGTGCCAGCAGCCCCGTCGTTTCTAGCGAGCAGTACTTC. It translates to CASSPVVSSEQYF. Full variable domain (missing parts from reference TRBV11-2 and TRBJ2-7): EAGVAQSPRYKIIEKRQSVAFWCNPISGHATLYWYQQILGQGPKLLIQFQNNGVVDDSQLPKDRFSAERLKGVDSTLKIQPAKLEDSAVYLCASSPVVSSEQYFGPGTRLTVT.

As to this clone: Sequence at one end of the junction differs from germline and may be a read error. The chain links TRBV15 to TRBJ2-1, with D perhaps TRBD2 (5 bases). Germline V gene lookup returns CDR1 LNHNV and CDR2 YYDKDF (reference sequence). This CDR3 has 15 amino acids. The DNA for the CDR3 is TGTGCCACCAGCAGAGGCGGGTTTTCCTTCAATGAGCAGTTCTTC. It specifies CATSRGGFSFNEQFF.

The chain recombines TRBV3-1 (or the pseudogene TRBV3-2) with TRBJ2-3, with D possibly matching TRBD1 (6 bases). Germline loops: CDR1 LGHDT, CDR2 YNNKEL (reference sequence). V was pared by 1 base and J by 3 bases, with 11 bases between. CDR3 size: 15 residues. The CDR3 spells CASSQARGVTDTQYF. The CDR3 DNA reads as TGTGCCAGCAGCCAAGCCAGGGGAGTTACAGATACGCAGTATTTT.

The chain joins TRBV11-2 to TRBJ2-1; TRBD2 matches 10 bases. The CDR3 contains 17 residues. The V segment lost 5 bases and the J segment 0 bases; nucleotides outside the gene matches: 7. CDR1 is SGHAT, CDR2 FQNNGV, per germline. In nucleotides, the CDR3 is TGTGCCAGCAGCCCTCCGACTAGCGGGCTCTCCTACAATGAGCAGTTCTTC. Amino acids: CASSPPTSGLSYNEQFF.

The chain has TRBV19 and TRBJ1-1; 7 bases fit TRBD1. The CDR3 is made up of 14 amino acids. CDR1 and CDR2 (germline): LNHDA, SQIVND (reference sequence). With V trimmed by 5 bases and J by 8 bases, 11 bases remained unmatched. The CDR3 region has the DNA TGTGCCAGTAGTGAGCCTAACAGGGGATTCGAAGCTTTCTTT. This encodes CASSEPNRGFEAFF.

The CDR3 region has the DNA TGTGCAAGTCGCCGCCAGGCAGATACGCAGTATTTT. Protein product: CASRRQADTQYF. The chain recombines TRBV12-2 with TRBJ2-3; TRBD1, the table's D call, lacks a check against the DNA. TRBV12-2 is a documented pseudogene. This CDR3 comprises 12 residues.

V is TRBV6-4 and J is TRBJ2-2, with a tentative D call TRBD1 (6 bases). The V gene's germline CDR1 is MRHNA and CDR2 SNTAGT. This CDR3 contains 12 residues. The V end was cut by 7 bases, the J end by 4 bases, with 7 bases between. The CDR3 DNA follows: TGTGCCAGCAAAGGGGGCACCGGGGAGCTGTTTTTT. Protein sequence: CASKGGTGELFF.

The CDR3 protein is CASSQADTGELFF. DNA for the CDR3: TGTGCCAGCAGCCAGGCCGACACCGGGGAGCTGTTTTTT. The V call is TRBV4-2, the J call TRBJ2-2; D is ambiguous. CDR1 is LGHNA, CDR2 YNFKEQ, per germline. The V end lost 3 bases, the J end lost 3 bases, and 5 bases lay between the germline ends. There are 13 residues in the CDR3.

The CDR3 bases are TGCGCCAGCAGCTTGGGACAGGGGGCGCCGAATTCACCCCTCCACTTT. It codes for CASSLGQGAPNSPLHF. V is TRBV5-1 and J is TRBJ1-6; 10 bases are shared with TRBD1. Looked up from germline, CDR1 is SGHRS and CDR2 is YFSETQ. CDR3 size: 16 residues. The V and J ends lost 0 bases and 7 bases, in that order; junction bases with no gene match: 4.

V gene TRBV7-9 combines with J gene TRBJ2-2; a possible D gene is TRBD1 (6 bases). With 4 bases removed from V and 4 bases from J, the gap between germline ends came to 13 bases. The CDR3 contains 15 residues. Germline V gives CDR1 SEHNR, CDR2 FQNEAQ (reference sequence). CDR3 residues: CASSSSQGTTGELFF. The DNA for the CDR3 is TGTGCCAGCAGCTCCTCACAGGGAACCACCGGGGAGCTGTTTTTT. Complete variable domain (other parts from reference TRBV7-9 and TRBJ2-2): DTGVSQNPRHKITKRGQNVTFRCDPISEHNRLYWYRQTLGQGPEFLTYFQNEAQLEKSRLLSDRFSAERPKGSFSTLEIQRTEQGDSAMYLCASSSSQGTTGELFFGEGSRLTVL.

The rearrangement joins TRBV10-3 to TRBJ1-2; TRBD1 matches 9 bases. Per the germline V gene, CDR1 is ENHRY and CDR2 is SYGVKD. This CDR3 region has 14 residues. V lost 3 bases and J lost 6; bases outside the gene matches: 5. The CDR3 coding sequence is TGTGCCATCAGTGAACAGGGGGCTCTGGATGGCTACACCTTC. This codes for CAISEQGALDGYTF.

The chain recombines TRBV7-2 with TRBJ1-1, with a possible D match to TRBD1 (6 bases). This CDR3 has 16 amino acids. The ends were cut back, 1 base at V and 0 bases at J, with 12 bases in the middle. Germline loops: CDR1 SGHTA, CDR2 FQGNSA. The CDR3 nucleotides read TGTGCCAGCAGCTTAGGAGGGACATATATGAACACTGAAGCTTTCTTT. Amino acids: CASSLGGTYMNTEAFF. Full variable domain (outside the CDR3, taken from reference TRBV7-2 and TRBJ1-1): GAGVSQSPSNKVTEKGKDVELRCDPISGHTALYWYRQSLGQGLEFLIYFQGNSAPDKSGLPSDRFSAERTGGSVSTLTIQRTQQEDSAVYLCASSLGGTYMNTEAFFGQGTRLTVV.

The chain joins TRBV7-9 to TRBJ1-3, with 9 bases aligning to TRBD1. There are 17 residues in the CDR3. Germline CDR1 SEHNR, CDR2 FQNEAQ (reference sequence). Germline trimming cut 10 bases from V and 0 bases from J; bases unmatched to any gene: 13. CDR3 nucleotides: TGTGCCACCCCCTCCGGGACAGGGACCTTCTCTGGAAACACCATATATTTT. It is translated as CATPSGTGTFSGNTIYF. The full variable domain, completed using reference TRBV7-9 and TRBJ1-3, is DTGVSQNPRHKITKRGQNVTFRCDPISEHNRLYWYRQTLGQGPEFLTYFQNEAQLEKSRLLSDRFSAERPKGSFSTLEIQRTEQGDSAMYLCATPSGTGTFSGNTIYFGEGSWLTVV.

This sequence joins TRBV3-1 (or the pseudogene TRBV3-2) and TRBJ2-2; D is perhaps TRBD2 (6 bases). Germline CDR1 is LGHDT and CDR2 is YNNKEL (reference sequence). This CDR3 is built from 16 residues. Trimming stripped 2 bases from V and 0 bases from J, with 10 bases between. CDR3 sequence reads: CASSQLGTSNTGELFF. CDR3 nucleotide sequence: TGTGCCAGCAGCCAACTTGGGACTTCGAACACCGGGGAGCTGTTTTTT.

This rearrangement joins TRBV28 to TRBJ2-1, with 7 bases fitting TRBD2. Germline V gene data show CDR1 as MDHEN and CDR2 as SYDVKM. The CDR3 is 16 amino acids. Unmatched junction bases numbered 13, after V lost 5 bases and J lost 6 bases. The CDR3, as DNA: TGTGCCAGCAGTCTCCCGAGGAGGGAGGGCCTCAATGAGCAGTTCTTC. Amino acids: CASSLPRREGLNEQFF.

The sample holds one count of this clone. The rearrangement uses TRBV2 and TRBJ1-2, with D tentatively TRBD1 (6 bases). The CDR3 length is 13 residues. The germline V gene encodes CDR1 SNHLY and CDR2 FYNNEI. Trimming stripped 6 bases from V and 9 bases from J, with 17 bases between. The chain's CDR3 is CASRGDTTARYTF. CDR3 in DNA: TGTGCCAGCAGAGGGGACACTACAGCACGCTACACCTTC.

This clone appeared a few times. The V gene is TRBV7-6, the J gene TRBJ2-1, with 14 bases that match TRBD2. This CDR3 spans 17 amino acids. Germline V gene data show CDR1 as SGHVS and CDR2 as FNYEAQ. With V trimmed by 3 bases and J by 4 bases, 5 bases remained unmatched. CDR3 amino acids: CASSFPGTSGGYNEQFF. CDR3 nucleotide sequence: TGTGCCAGCAGCTTCCCCGGGACTAGCGGGGGATACAATGAGCAGTTCTTC.

The chain is built from TRBV6-2 or TRBV6-3 and TRBJ1-5; TRBD1 might be the D (6 bases). The CDR3 totals 13 residues. CDR1 is MNHEY, CDR2 SVGEGT, per germline. The ends were cut back, 7 bases at V and 4 bases at J, with 11 bases in the middle. The CDR3 protein is CASTPTGNQPQHF. CDR3 DNA sequence: TGTGCCAGCACCCCTACAGGGAATCAGCCCCAGCATTTT.

The V gene is TRBV29-1, the J gene TRBJ1-2; the match to TRBD1 covers 9 bases. Trimming removed 7 bases from V and 3 bases from J; junction bases left unmatched: 3. There are 12 residues in the CDR3. CDR1 is SQVTM and CDR2 is ANQGSEA in the germline V gene. This chain's CDR3 is CSGGQGDYGYTF. In nucleotides, the CDR3 is TGCAGCGGGGGACAGGGAGACTATGGCTACACCTTC.